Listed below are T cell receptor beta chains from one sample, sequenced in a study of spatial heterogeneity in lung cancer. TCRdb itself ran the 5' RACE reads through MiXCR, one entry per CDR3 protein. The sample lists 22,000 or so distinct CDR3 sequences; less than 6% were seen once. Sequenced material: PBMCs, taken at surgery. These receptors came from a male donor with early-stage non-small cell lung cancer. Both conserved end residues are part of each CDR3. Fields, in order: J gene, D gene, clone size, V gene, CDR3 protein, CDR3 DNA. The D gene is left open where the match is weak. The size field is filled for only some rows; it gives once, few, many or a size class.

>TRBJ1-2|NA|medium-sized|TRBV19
CASSTDSRLYGYTF
TGTGCCAGTAGTACGGACTCACGGCTCTATGGCTACACCTTC
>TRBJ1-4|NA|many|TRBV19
CASTQGGEKLFF
TGTGCCAGTACTCAGGGAGGTGAAAAACTGTTTTTT
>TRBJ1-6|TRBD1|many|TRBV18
CASSPGTARSSYNSPLHF
TGTGCCAGCTCACCAGGGACAGCCAGGAGCTCCTATAATTCACCCCTCCACTTT
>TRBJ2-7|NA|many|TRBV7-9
CASSPGQSISYEQYF
TGTGCCAGCAGCCCCGGACAGAGCATATCTTACGAGCAGTACTTC
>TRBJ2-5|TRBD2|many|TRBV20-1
CSTHRAGGRETQYF
TGCAGTACCCACAGAGCGGGGGGGCGTGAGACCCAGTACTTC
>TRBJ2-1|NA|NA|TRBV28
CASSLVAAHEQFF
TGTGCCAGCAGTTTAGTCGCCGCTCATGAGCAGTTCTTC
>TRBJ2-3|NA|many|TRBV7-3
CASSPSLSTDTQYF
TGTGCCAGCAGCCCCTCCCTTAGCACAGATACGCAGTATTTT
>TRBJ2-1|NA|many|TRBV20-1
CSARGDPGNEQFF
TGCAGTGCTAGGGGGGACCCCGGGAATGAGCAGTTCTTC
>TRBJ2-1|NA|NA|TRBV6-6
CASSYLGWEQFF
TGTGCCAGCAGTTACCTGGGCTGGGAGCAGTTCTTC
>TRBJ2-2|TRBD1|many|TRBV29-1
CSVRQGAAGELFF
TGCAGCGTTAGACAGGGAGCGGCCGGGGAGCTGTTTTTT
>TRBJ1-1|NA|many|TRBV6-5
CASSSQGGWTEAFF
TGTGCCAGCAGTAGCCAGGGAGGGTGGACTGAAGCTTTCTTT
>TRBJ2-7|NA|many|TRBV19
CASSIQGNYEQYF
TGTGCCAGTAGTATTCAAGGTAACTACGAGCAGTACTTC
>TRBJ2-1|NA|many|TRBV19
CASSPPGRPPNEQFF
TGTGCCAGTAGTCCCCCAGGGAGACCACCCAATGAGCAGTTCTTC
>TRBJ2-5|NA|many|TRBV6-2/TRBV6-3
CASSFRAARETQYF
TGTGCCAGCAGTTTCCGGGCTGCACGAGAGACCCAGTACTTC
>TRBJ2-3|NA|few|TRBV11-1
CASSQTSSTDTQYF
TGTGCCAGCAGCCAAACGAGTAGCACAGATACGCAGTATTTT
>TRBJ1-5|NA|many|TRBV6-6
CASRTRADQPQHF
TGTGCCAGTAGAACGAGGGCCGACCAGCCCCAGCATTTT
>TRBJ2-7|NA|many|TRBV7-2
CASTPPFRYEQYF
TGTGCCAGCACCCCTCCTTTTCGCTACGAGCAGTACTTC
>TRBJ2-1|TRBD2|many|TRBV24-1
CATSDRTSGRNEQFF
TGTGCCACCAGTGATCGGACTAGCGGGAGGAATGAGCAGTTCTTC
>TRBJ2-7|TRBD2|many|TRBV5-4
CASSLAEGTSVGYEQYF
TGTGCCAGCAGCTTGGCCGAGGGGACTAGCGTAGGATACGAGCAGTACTTC
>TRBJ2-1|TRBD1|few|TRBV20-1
CSAPPGTGAYEQFF
TGCAGTGCTCCCCCCGGGACAGGGGCCTATGAGCAGTTCTTC
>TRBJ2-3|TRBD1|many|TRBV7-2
CASSHGQGEYF
TGTGCCAGCAGCCACGGACAGGGGGAGTATTTT
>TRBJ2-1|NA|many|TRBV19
CASSPSEGAGEQFF
TGTGCCAGTAGCCCCTCGGAGGGGGCGGGTGAGCAGTTCTTC
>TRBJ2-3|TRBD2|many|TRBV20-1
CSARSGAGADTQYF
TGCAGTGCTAGAAGTGGTGCGGGAGCAGATACGCAGTATTTT
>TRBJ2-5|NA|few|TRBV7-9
CASSLNPISGKETQYF
TGTGCCAGCAGCTTAAACCCAATCTCAGGAAAAGAGACCCAGTACTTC
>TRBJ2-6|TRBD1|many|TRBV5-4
CASSFRDRGAGANVLTF
TGTGCCAGCAGCTTCCGGGACAGGGGAGCTGGGGCCAACGTCCTGACTTTC
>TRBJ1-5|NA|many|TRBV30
CAWSGTSNQPQHF
TGTGCCTGGAGTGGAACAAGCAATCAGCCCCAGCATTTT
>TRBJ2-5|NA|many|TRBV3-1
CASSLRMSSETQYF
TGTGCCAGCAGCCTCCGGATGAGCAGCGAGACCCAGTACTTC
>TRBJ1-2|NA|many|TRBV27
CASSLWLGYGYTF
TGTGCCAGCAGCCTATGGTTAGGCTATGGCTACACCTTC
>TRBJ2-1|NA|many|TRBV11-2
CASSWSQAEQFF
TGTGCCAGCAGCTGGTCCCAAGCTGAGCAGTTCTTC
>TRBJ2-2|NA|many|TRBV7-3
CASSETGNTGELFF
TGTGCCAGCAGCGAGACAGGGAACACCGGGGAGCTGTTTTTT
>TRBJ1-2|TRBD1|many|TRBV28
CASSRTGLYGYTF
TGTGCCAGCAGTAGGACAGGGCTTTATGGCTACACCTTC
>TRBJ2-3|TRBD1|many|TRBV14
CASRPGTGATDTQYF
TGTGCCAGCAGACCCGGGACAGGGGCGACAGATACGCAGTATTTT
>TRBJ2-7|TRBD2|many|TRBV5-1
CASSRGLAGVEQYF
TGCGCCAGCAGCCGAGGACTAGCGGGAGTCGAGCAGTACTTC
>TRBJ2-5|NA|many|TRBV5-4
CASSLIAPNSYQETQYF
TGTGCCAGCAGCCTTATTGCCCCCAATTCGTACCAAGAGACCCAGTACTTC
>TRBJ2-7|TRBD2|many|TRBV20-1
CSARTLAAAYEQYF
TGCAGTGCTAGAACACTAGCGGCCGCCTACGAGCAGTACTTC
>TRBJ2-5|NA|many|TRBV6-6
CASSYRLFQETQYF
TGTGCCAGCAGTTACAGGCTGTTCCAAGAGACCCAGTACTTC
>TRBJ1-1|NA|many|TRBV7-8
CASSLEQGEAFF
TGTGCCAGCAGCTTAGAACAGGGCGAAGCTTTCTTT
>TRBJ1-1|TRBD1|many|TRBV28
CASSPRQGAEAFF
TGTGCCAGCAGTCCCCGACAGGGAGCGGAAGCTTTCTTT
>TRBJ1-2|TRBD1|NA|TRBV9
CASSVTGGASSYGYTF
TGTGCCAGCAGCGTGACAGGGGGCGCTTCCTCCTATGGCTACACCTTC
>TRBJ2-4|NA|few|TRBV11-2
CASSSRTGENIQYF
TGTGCCAGCAGCTCACGGACGGGCGAAAACATTCAGTACTTC
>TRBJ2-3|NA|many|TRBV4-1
CASSPAEPRTDTQYF
TGCGCCAGCAGCCCCGCGGAACCTAGGACAGATACGCAGTATTTT
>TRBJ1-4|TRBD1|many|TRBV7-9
CASDTGVEKLFF
TGTGCCAGCGACACAGGGGTTGAAAAACTGTTTTTT
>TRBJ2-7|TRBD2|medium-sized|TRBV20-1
CSASNPSGTYEQYF
TGCAGTGCTAGTAACCCCAGCGGGACCTACGAGCAGTACTTC
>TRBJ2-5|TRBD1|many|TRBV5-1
CASSAGTGRSETQYF
TGCGCCAGCAGCGCCGGGACAGGGAGGAGTGAGACCCAGTACTTC
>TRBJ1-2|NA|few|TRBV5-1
CASSASGRRLDGYTF
TGCGCCAGCAGCGCATCAGGGCGGCGATTAGATGGCTACACCTTC
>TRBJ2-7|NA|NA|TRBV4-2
CASSQEDRRYEQYF
TGTGCCAGCAGCCAAGAAGACAGGAGGTACGAGCAGTACTTC
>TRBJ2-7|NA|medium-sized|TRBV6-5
CASSFGAGAYEQYF
TGTGCCAGCAGTTTCGGGGCGGGTGCGTACGAGCAGTACTTC
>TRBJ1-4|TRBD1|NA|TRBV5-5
CASSSLQGRTGEKLFF
TGTGCCAGCAGCTCATTACAGGGGAGGACAGGTGAAAAACTGTTTTTT
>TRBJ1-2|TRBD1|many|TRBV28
CASRTPGTGGKYGYTF
TGTGCCAGCAGGACCCCCGGGACAGGGGGCAAGTATGGCTACACCTTC
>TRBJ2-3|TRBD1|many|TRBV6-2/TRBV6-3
CASSRGNRGYTQYF
TGTGCCAGCAGCCGGGGCAACAGGGGGTATACGCAGTATTTT
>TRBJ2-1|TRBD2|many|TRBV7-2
CASSLLAAGFNEQFF
TGTGCCAGCAGCTTACTAGCGGCAGGATTTAATGAGCAGTTCTTC
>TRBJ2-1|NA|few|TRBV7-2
CASSLRVSSYNEQFF
TGTGCCAGCAGCCTCCGGGTCAGCTCCTACAATGAGCAGTTCTTC
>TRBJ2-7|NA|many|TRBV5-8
CASSWGPGPYEQYF
TGTGCCAGCAGCTGGGGACCGGGACCCTACGAGCAGTACTTC
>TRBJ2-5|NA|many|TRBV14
CASSRQIQETQYF
TGTGCCAGCAGCCGACAGATCCAAGAGACCCAGTACTTC
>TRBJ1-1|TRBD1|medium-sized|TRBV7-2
CASSSQGANTEAFF
TGTGCCAGCAGCTCACAGGGGGCCAACACTGAAGCTTTCTTT
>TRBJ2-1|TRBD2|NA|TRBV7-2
CASSLGSRQRGDEQFF
TGTGCCAGCAGCTTAGGAAGCAGGCAGCGGGGCGATGAGCAGTTCTTC
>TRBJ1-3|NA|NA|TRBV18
CASSSTGSGNTIYF
TGTGCCAGCTCATCGACGGGCTCTGGAAACACCATATATTTT
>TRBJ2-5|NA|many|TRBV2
CASSLQGLVRETQYF
TGTGCCAGCAGCCTACAGGGCTTAGTAAGAGAGACCCAGTACTTC
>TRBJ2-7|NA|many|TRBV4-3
CASSQEAGYGQYF
TGCGCCAGCAGCCAGGAAGCTGGGTACGGGCAGTACTTC
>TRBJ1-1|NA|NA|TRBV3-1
CASSQGRGPAEAFF
TGTGCCAGCAGCCAAGGTAGAGGGCCGGCTGAAGCTTTCTTT